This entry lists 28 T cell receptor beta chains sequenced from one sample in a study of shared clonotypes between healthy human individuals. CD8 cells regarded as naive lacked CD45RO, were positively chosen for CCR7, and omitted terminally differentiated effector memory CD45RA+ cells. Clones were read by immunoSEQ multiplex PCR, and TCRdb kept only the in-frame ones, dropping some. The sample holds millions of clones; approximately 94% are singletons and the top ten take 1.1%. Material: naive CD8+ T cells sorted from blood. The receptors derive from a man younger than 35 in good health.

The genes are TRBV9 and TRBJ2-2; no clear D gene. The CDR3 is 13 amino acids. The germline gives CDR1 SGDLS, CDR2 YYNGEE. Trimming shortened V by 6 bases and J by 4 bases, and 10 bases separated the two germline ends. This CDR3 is CASNTPSTGELFF. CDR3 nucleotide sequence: TGTGCCAGCAATACCCCCTCCACCGGGGAGCTGTTTTTT. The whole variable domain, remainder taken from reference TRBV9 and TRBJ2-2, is DSGVTQTPKHLITATGQRVTLRCSPRSGDLSVYWYQQSLDQGLQFLIQYYNGEERAKGNILERFSAQQFPDLHSELNLSSLELGDSALYFCASNTPSTGELFFGEGSRLTVL.

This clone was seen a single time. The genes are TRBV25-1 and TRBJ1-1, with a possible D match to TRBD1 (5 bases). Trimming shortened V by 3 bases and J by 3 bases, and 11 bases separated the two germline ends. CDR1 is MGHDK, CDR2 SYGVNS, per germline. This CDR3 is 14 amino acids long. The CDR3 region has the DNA TGTGCCAGCAGTGAGTTGACAGACTACACTGAAGCTTTCTTT. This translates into CASSELTDYTEAFF.

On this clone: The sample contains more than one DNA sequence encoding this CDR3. This CDR3 reads CASSGGGEQYF. CDR3 coding DNA: TGTGCCAGCAGCGGAGGCGGCGAGCAGTACTTC. The chain recombines TRBV5-6 with TRBJ2-7, with D possibly being TRBD2 (5 bases). Trimming left V 4 bases short and J 6 bases short, with 8 bases between. This CDR3 contains 11 residues. The germline V gene has CDR1 SGHDT and CDR2 YYEEEE.

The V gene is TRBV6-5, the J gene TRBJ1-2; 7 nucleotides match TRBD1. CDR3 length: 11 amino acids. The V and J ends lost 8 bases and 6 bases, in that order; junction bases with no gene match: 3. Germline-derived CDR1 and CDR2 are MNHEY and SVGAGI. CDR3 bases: TGTGCCAGCGTTACAGGGGATGGCTACACCTTC. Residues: CASVTGDGYTF.

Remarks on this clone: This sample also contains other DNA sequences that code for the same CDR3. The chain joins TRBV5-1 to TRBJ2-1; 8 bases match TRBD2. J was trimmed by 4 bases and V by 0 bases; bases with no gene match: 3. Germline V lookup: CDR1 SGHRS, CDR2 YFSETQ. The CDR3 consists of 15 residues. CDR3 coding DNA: TGCGCCAGCAGCTTGGTTGCGGGGGGATACAATGAGCAGTTCTTC. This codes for CASSLVAGGYNEQFF.

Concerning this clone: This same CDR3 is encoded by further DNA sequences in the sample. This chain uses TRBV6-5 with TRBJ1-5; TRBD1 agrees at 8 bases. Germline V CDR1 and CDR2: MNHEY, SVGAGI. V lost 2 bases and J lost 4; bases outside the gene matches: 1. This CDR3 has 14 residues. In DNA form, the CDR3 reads TGTGCCAGCAGTTACGGACAGGGTAATCAGCCCCAGCATTTT. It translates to CASSYGQGNQPQHF.

This CDR3 is CASSLRPLETQYF. The CDR3 DNA reads TGTGCCAGCAGCTTAAGGCCTCTAGAGACCCAGTACTTC. The rearrangement joins TRBV7-9 to TRBJ2-5; the D is unclear. There are 13 residues in the CDR3. The germline CDR1 and CDR2 sequences are SEHNR and FQNEAQ (reference sequence). V lost 2 bases and J lost 4, with 8 bases in between.

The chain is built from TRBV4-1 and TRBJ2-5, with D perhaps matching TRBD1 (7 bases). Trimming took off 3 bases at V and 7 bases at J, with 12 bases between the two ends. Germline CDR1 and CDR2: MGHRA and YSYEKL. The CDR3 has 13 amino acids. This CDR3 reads CASSQGTAGTQYF. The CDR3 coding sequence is TGCGCCAGCAGCCAGGGGACAGCGGGGACCCAGTACTTC.

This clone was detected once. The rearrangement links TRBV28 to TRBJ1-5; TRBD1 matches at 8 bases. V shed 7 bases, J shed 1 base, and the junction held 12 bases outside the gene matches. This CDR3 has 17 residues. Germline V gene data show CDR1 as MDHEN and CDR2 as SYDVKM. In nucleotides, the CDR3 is TGTGCCAGCATCCTAACCCCTACAGGGGGAAGCAATCAGCCCCAGCATTTT. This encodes CASILTPTGGSNQPQHF.

In DNA, the CDR3 is TGCGCCAGCAGCCAAGAAGGAATGTCCGAATGGGAGACCCAGTACTTC. Translation gives CASSQEGMSEWETQYF. The chain combines TRBV4-1 with TRBJ2-5, with D uncertain. Germline assignment: CDR1 MGHRA and CDR2 YSYEKL. Trimming removed 0 bases from V and 5 bases from J, with 16 bases in between. The CDR3 totals 16 residues.

The CDR3 sequence: CASSQLGALNTEAFF. The CDR3 DNA follows: TGCGCCAGCAGCCAATTAGGGGCCTTGAACACTGAAGCTTTCTTT. The chain uses TRBV4-1 and TRBJ1-1, with a tentative D call TRBD1 (5 bases). The CDR3 covers 15 residues. V shed 2 bases and J shed 0 bases, with 10 bases lying between them. Germline V lookup: CDR1 MGHRA, CDR2 YSYEKL.

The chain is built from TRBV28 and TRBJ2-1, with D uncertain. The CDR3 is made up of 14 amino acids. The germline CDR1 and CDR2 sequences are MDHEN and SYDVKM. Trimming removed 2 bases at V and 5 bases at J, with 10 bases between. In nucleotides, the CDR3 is TGTGCCAGCAGTTTAATGCCCTTTAACAATGAGCAGTTCTTC. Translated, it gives CASSLMPFNNEQFF.

The CDR3 loop is CASSSLQGLDSPLHF. The CDR3 DNA reads TGTGCCAGCAGTAGTTTACAGGGGCTAGATTCACCCCTCCACTTT. The chain has TRBV6-5 and TRBJ1-6; 7 bases align to TRBD1. V was pared by 5 bases and J by 8 bases, with 9 bases of the junction left unmatched. CDR3 length equals 15 residues. Germline V CDR1 and CDR2: MNHEY, SVGAGI.

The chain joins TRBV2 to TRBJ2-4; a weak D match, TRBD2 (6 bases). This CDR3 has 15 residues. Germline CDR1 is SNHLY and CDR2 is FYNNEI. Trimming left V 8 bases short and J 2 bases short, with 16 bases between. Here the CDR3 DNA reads TGTGCCAGCCTCGGGGGATATGAAACCAAAAACATTCAGTACTTC. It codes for CASLGGYETKNIQYF.

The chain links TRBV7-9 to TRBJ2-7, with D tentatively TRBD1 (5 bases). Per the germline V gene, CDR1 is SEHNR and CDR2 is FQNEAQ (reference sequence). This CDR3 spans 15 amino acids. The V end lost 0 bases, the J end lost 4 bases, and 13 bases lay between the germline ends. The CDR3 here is CASSLAQGSTYEQYF. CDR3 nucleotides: TGTGCCAGCAGCTTAGCGCAGGGATCCACGTACGAGCAGTACTTC.

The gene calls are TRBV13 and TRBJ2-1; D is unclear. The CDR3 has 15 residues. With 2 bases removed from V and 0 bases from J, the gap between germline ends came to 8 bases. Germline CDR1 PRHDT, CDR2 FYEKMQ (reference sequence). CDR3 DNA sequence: TGTGCCAGCAGCTTAAGCCAGAGCTCCTACAATGAGCAGTTCTTC. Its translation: CASSLSQSSYNEQFF.

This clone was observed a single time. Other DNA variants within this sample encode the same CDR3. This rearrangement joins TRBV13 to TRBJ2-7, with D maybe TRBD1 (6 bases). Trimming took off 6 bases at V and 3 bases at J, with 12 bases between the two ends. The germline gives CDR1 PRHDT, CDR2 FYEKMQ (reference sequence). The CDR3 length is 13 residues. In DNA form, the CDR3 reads TGTGCCAGCAGTTATACAGGGATCTACGAGCAGTACTTC. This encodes CASSYTGIYEQYF.

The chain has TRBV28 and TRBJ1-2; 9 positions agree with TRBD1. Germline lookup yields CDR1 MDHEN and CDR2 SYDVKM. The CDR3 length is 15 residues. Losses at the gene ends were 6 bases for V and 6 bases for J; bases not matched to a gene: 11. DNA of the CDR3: TGTGCCAGCAGGCACCGCACAGGGGGCCGGGATGGCTACACCTTC. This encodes CASRHRTGGRDGYTF.

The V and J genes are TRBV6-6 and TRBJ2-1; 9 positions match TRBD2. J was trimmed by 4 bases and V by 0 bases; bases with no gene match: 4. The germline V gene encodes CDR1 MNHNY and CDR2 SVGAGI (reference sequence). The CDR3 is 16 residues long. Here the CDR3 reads CASSYSPSGAYNEQFF. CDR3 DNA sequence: TGTGCCAGCAGTTACTCGCCTAGCGGGGCATACAATGAGCAGTTCTTC.

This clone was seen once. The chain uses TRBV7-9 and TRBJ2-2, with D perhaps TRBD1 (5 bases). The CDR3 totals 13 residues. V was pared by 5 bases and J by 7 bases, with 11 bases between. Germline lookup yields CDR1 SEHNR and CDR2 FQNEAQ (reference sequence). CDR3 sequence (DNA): TGTGCCAGCAGCCCACGACAGAACGGGGAGCTGTTTTTT. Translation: CASSPRQNGELFF.

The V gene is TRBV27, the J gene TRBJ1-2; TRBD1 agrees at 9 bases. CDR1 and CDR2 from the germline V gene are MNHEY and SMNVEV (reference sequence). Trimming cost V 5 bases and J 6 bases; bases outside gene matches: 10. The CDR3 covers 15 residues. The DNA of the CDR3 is TGTGCCAGCAGTCCCTCCGGGACAGGGAAAGATGGCTACACCTTC. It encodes CASSPSGTGKDGYTF.

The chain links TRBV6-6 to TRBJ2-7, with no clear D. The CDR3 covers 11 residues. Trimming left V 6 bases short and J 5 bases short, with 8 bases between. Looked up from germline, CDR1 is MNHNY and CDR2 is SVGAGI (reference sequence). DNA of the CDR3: TGTGCCAGCAGCCACGGCCACGAGCAGTACTTC. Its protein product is CASSHGHEQYF.

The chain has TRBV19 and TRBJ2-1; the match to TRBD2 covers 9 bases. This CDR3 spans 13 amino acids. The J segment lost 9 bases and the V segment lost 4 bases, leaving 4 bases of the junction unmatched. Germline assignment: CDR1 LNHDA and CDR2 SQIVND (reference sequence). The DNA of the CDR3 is TGTGCCAGTAGTACTAGCGGGGCTCCTGAGCAGTTCTTC. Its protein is CASSTSGAPEQFF. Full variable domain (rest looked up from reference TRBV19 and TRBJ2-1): DGGITQSPKYLFRKEGQNVTLSCEQNLNHDAMYWYRQDPGQGLRLIYYSQIVNDFQKGDIAEGYSVSREKKESFPLTVTSAQKNPTAFYLCASSTSGAPEQFFGPGTRLTVL.

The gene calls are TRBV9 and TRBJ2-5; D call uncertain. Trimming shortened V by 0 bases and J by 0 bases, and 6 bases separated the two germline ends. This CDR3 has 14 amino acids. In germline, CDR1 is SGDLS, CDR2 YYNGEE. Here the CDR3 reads CASSVEDNQETQYF. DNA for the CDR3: TGTGCCAGCAGCGTAGAAGACAACCAAGAGACCCAGTACTTC.

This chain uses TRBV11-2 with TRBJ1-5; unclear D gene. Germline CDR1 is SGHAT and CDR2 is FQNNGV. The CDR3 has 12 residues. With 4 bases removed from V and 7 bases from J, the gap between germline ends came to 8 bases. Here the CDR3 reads CASSSDGQPQHF. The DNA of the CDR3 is TGTGCCAGCAGCTCGGACGGCCAGCCCCAGCATTTT. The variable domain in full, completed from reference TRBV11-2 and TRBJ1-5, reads EAGVAQSPRYKIIEKRQSVAFWCNPISGHATLYWYQQILGQGPKLLIQFQNNGVVDDSQLPKDRFSAERLKGVDSTLKIQPAKLEDSAVYLCASSSDGQPQHFGDGTRLSIL.

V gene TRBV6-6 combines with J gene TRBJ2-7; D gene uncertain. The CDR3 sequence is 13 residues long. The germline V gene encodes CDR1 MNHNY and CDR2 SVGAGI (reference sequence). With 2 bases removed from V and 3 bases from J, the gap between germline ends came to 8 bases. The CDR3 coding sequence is TGTGCCAGCAGTTACGGGAAGGACTACGAGCAGTACTTC. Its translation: CASSYGKDYEQYF.

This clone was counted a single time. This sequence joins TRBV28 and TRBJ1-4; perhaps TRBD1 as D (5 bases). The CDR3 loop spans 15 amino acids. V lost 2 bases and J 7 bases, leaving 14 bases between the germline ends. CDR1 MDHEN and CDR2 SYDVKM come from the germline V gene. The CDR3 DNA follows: TGTGCCAGCAGTTTAGAGAGGGGAGGTTTTGAAAAACTGTTTTTT. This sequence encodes CASSLERGGFEKLFF. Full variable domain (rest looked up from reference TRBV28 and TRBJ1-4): DVKVTQSSRYLVKRTGEKVFLECVQDMDHENMFWYRQDPGLGLRLIYFSYDVKMKEKGDIPEGYSVSREKKERFSLILESASTNQTSMYLCASSLERGGFEKLFFGSGTQLSVL.

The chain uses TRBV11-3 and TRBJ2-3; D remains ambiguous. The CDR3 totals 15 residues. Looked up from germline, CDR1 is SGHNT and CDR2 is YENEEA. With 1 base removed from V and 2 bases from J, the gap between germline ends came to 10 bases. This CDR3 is CASSLGGHPTDTQYF. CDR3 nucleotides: TGTGCCAGCAGCTTAGGTGGCCACCCCACAGATACGCAGTATTTT.